Detailed here is one TCR beta chain. Antigen specificity is unknown. 13 Jbeta primers and 60 Vbeta primers were used for the PCR. Repertoires were generated with immunoSEQ multiplex PCR, while TCRdb's copy carries only in-frame clones and drops some. The sample records under 150,000 clones, about 82% being singletons. This record belongs to a study of cytomegalovirus exposure and HLA in healthy donors. On the study more broadly: The early release's HLA-typed donors yielded 78 million or so unique TCRs. Points from the study as a whole: By HLA locus, TCR association rates varied in a later analysis, with DRB1 showing the most and HLA-C the fewest. Researchers counted around 180 TCR beta chains as cytomegalovirus-associated. An analysis that came later showed most CMV-associated TCR beta chains appearing HLA-restricted.

Specimen: PBMCs. This TCR was sampled from a female donor in good health and CMV-seropositive.

The CDR3 DNA is TGTGCCAGCAGTGGGGGACAGGGTCAAGGCACTGAAGCTTTCTTT. Translated, it gives CASSGGQGQGTEAFF. V and J are TRBV2 and TRBJ1-1; 9 nucleotides align to TRBD1. The CDR3 length is 15 residues. CDR1 is SNHLY, CDR2 FYNNEI, per germline. V shed 4 bases and J 4 bases; nucleotides not matched to a gene: 7.